The source of this T cell receptor beta chain is a study of T cell responses to AZD1222 COVID-19 vaccine. Study results and caveats: Among spike-specific TCRs, nearly half reportedly target unmutated variant regions.

The table came from immunoSEQ multiplex PCR; TCRdb's copy has only in-frame clones and leaves some out. This sample has 65,000 to 80,000 clones, with approximately 90% found just once. In this sample, this clone turned up a few times. Its antigen is currently unknown. In germline, CDR1 is SGHKS, CDR2 YYEKEE (reference sequence). CDR3 length equals 15 residues. The ends were cut back, 5 bases at V and 1 base at J, with 16 bases in the middle. Sequencing used peripheral blood, obtained on day 0 of AZD1222 vaccination. The chain couples TRBV5-5 to TRBJ2-7; a weak D match, TRBD2 (6 bases). The clonotype originates from an adult in good health. CDR3 nucleotides: TGTGCCAGCAGGGGAGGAGCGGCCGCTTCCTACGAGCAGTACTTC. Encoded protein: CASRGGAAASYEQYF.